This T cell receptor beta chain is drawn from a study of Ad26.COV2.S vaccination and SARS-CoV-2 variants. Regarding the study as a whole: Substantial breadth was reportedly displayed by spike-specific CD8+ and CD4+ T cell responses after vaccination.

About this clone itself: Its specificity is not known.

Treatment indicated: some 20 received Ad26.COV2.S at low or high dose, single or two shots; about 5 received placebo; per-sample allocation not given. Day 63 following the first vaccine or placebo injection was when the samples were taken. An adult aged 18-55 years in Boston served as the donor. Trimming left V 0 bases short and J 0 bases short, with 13 bases between. Germline CDR1 reads SGHRS; CDR2 reads YFSETQ. This CDR3 has 18 amino acids. Some clones are missing from TCRdb's copy, which holds only in-frame ones; the method was immunoSEQ multiplex PCR. Of roughly 510,000 clones in the sample, roughly 89% were seen once.

The specimen was peripheral blood, collected in a trial of Ad26.COV2.S vaccine versus placebo. This sequence joins TRBV5-1 and TRBJ1-6; D is perhaps TRBD1 (5 bases). The TCR originated in a person aged 18-65 years who received the Ad26.COV2.S COVID-19 vaccine or a placebo. CDR3 loop: CASSLAGGTHSYNSPLHF. CDR3 bases: TGCGCCAGCAGCTTGGCGGGAGGGACGCACTCCTATAATTCACCCCTCCACTTT. The entire variable domain, with the rest obtained from reference TRBV5-1 and TRBJ1-6, is as follows: KAGVTQTPRYLIKTRGQQVTLSCSPISGHRSVSWYQQTPGQGLQFLFEYFSETQRNKGNFPGRFSGRQFSNSRSEMNVSTLELGDSALYLCASSLAGGTHSYNSPLHFGNGTRLTVT.